These T cell receptor beta chains were read from a single sample in a study of T cell responses to AZD1222 COVID-19 vaccine. The repertoire was sequenced with immunoSEQ multiplex PCR; TCRdb's copy has only in-frame clones and lacks some. Here the sample spans 83,000 or so clones, 88% being singletons. This specimen consisted of peripheral blood, obtained 28 days after the second AZD1222 dose. The receptors shown here come from an adult who received the AZD1222 COVID-19 vaccine. The CDR3 runs from the conserved cysteine through the conserved F or W. Each record gives: V gene, clone size, J gene, D gene, CDR3 protein. The D gene is left open where the match is weak. Size is stated for part of the rows, as once, few or many counts, or as a class when the clone is expanded.

TRBV29-1	-	TRBJ2-2	-	CSGRWVTGELFF
TRBV4-1	-	TRBJ2-2	TRBD2	CASRGGRAPAGELFF
TRBV15	-	TRBJ1-6	-	CATSIAGNSPLHF
TRBV6-1	few	TRBJ1-5	-	CASSEAPRGGQPQHF
TRBV21-1	few	TRBJ1-1	-	CASSNVREATEAFF
TRBV10-3	-	TRBJ2-1	TRBD2	CAISDSGLVGNEQFF
TRBV28	once	TRBJ2-3	-	CASSPPITQGSISTDTQYF
TRBV6-1	-	TRBJ2-6	TRBD1	CASSVDRGGAGANVLTF
TRBV2	-	TRBJ1-6	TRBD1	CASRPNRGRSNSPLHF
TRBV14	few	TRBJ1-4	TRBD1	CASSLTGTGTRKLFF
TRBV12-3/TRBV12-4	-	TRBJ2-7	-	CASTNSYEQYF
TRBV3-1/TRBV3-2	-	TRBJ1-1	-	CASSPRRVTEAFF
TRBV28	-	TRBJ1-4	TRBD1	CASRESGTANEKLFF
TRBV30	-	TRBJ2-7	TRBD2	CAWTGGPYEQYF
TRBV12-3/TRBV12-4	-	TRBJ1-1	-	CASSPGLEAFF
TRBV28	-	TRBJ1-1	-	CASSRVQGKFAEAFF
TRBV30	once	TRBJ1-4	TRBD1	CAWSVGGGNEKLFF
TRBV5-4	-	TRBJ1-6	-	CASRSLTVTDNSPLHF
TRBV6-5	-	TRBJ2-7	-	CASSQQVSYEQYF
TRBV18	-	TRBJ2-2	TRBD2	CASSPTAGGYGELFF
TRBV2	-	TRBJ1-5	-	CASSESERGNQPQHF
TRBV18	-	TRBJ2-7	-	CASSPPADRRVEQYF